This T cell receptor beta chain was captured in a study of T cell changes during pregnancy in multiple sclerosis. The repertoire was sequenced with immunoSEQ multiplex PCR; TCRdb's copy has only in-frame clones and lacks some. The sample has about 33,000 clones; 85% to 95% are singletons. This sequence originates from a female donor with multiple sclerosis, enrolled in a pregnancy study. Material for sequencing was PBMCs (not recorded whether the cells were cultured).

As DNA, the CDR3 is TGCGCCAGCAGCCTCCAGACAGGGTGGCACTACGAGCAGTACTTC. It specifies CASSLQTGWHYEQYF. The chain links TRBV4-3 to TRBJ2-7; 7 bases align to TRBD1. Germline V CDR1 and CDR2: LGHNA, YSLEER. V dropped 4 bases and J dropped 3; count of bases not matched to a gene: 9. The CDR3 runs 15 residues.